Sequencing of this T cell receptor beta chain was carried out in a study of T-cell memory formation after mild COVID-19. Study information: TCR clustering was largely donor specific. General study findings and limits: CD8+ contracting clones occupied EMRA, while CD4+ ones occupied mainly CM and EM. Clones contracting over day 15 to 85 were CD4/CD8 balanced, with later expanders leaning CD4+.

In regard to this clonotype: What it recognizes is unknown.

Per the germline V gene, CDR1 is SGHTA and CDR2 is FQGTGA. Trimming removed 5 bases at V and 5 bases at J, with 21 bases between. The CDR3 is 16 residues long. TCRdb called the 5' RACE reads again in MiXCR, with one record for every CDR3 protein. The table records about 620,000 distinct CDR3 sequences, roughly 18% of them present only once. Sequencing used PBMCs or a T cell subset sorted from them (not recorded which). The J gene is TRBJ2-5, the V gene TRBV7-3; D possibly uses TRBD1 or TRBD2 (6 bases each). The sequence was collected from an adult woman who had mild COVID-19 (a few samples of this study predate the infection). Cell type and time point are not known. CDR3 in DNA: TGTGCCAGCAGCCCAATCGCGGGACCCCAGGGGGAGACCCAGTACTTC. This encodes CASSPIAGPQGETQYF.